What follows are 23 T cell receptor beta chains derived from one specimen sequenced in a study of graft-versus-host responses after intestinal transplantation. The repertoire was sequenced with immunoSEQ multiplex PCR; TCRdb's copy has only in-frame clones and lacks some. The table shows around 130,000 clones, with 90% to 95% occurring only once. These receptors have no known antigen. Sequenced material: unstimulated CD4+ T cells sorted from spleen or lymph node cells, taken before intestinal transplant. The source of these receptors is a human donor who received an intestinal transplant.

The CDR3 region has the DNA TGTGCCAGCAGTTTGGCAGGGCCGACTGAAGCTTTCTTT. This codes for CASSLAGPTEAFF. The rearrangement joins TRBV27 to TRBJ1-1; D might be TRBD1 (5 bases). This CDR3 has 13 residues. V was pared by 3 bases and J by 5 bases, with 10 bases between. Germline values: CDR1 MNHEY, CDR2 SMNVEV (reference sequence).

The chain joins TRBV7-3 to TRBJ1-1, with D perhaps TRBD1 (5 bases). V was shortened by 4 bases and J by 1 base, with 7 bases between the two germline ends. The CDR3 totals 13 residues. Germline CDR1 reads SGHTA; CDR2 reads FQGTGA. The CDR3 region is CASSSQGNTEAFF. The CDR3 nucleotides are TGTGCCAGCAGCTCTCAGGGGAACACTGAAGCTTTCTTT. Together with reference TRBV7-3 and TRBJ1-1, the CDR3 gives the full variable domain: GAGVSQTPSNKVTEKGKYVELRCDPISGHTALYWYRQSLGQGPEFLIYFQGTGAADDSGLPNDRFFAVRPEGSVSTLKIQRTERGDSAVYLCASSSQGNTEAFFGQGTRLTVV.

The chain links TRBV5-1 to TRBJ2-2; 9 nucleotides match TRBD2. The V segment lost 2 bases and the J segment 0 bases; nucleotides outside the gene matches: 2. Germline lookup yields CDR1 SGHRS and CDR2 YFSETQ. This CDR3 contains 16 residues. The CDR3 reads CASSLPSGANTGELFF. CDR3 DNA sequence: TGCGCCAGCAGCTTACCTAGCGGGGCGAACACCGGGGAGCTGTTTTTT.

The rearrangement uses TRBV2 and TRBJ1-4, with TRBD1 matching over 9 bases. V shed 6 bases, J shed 8 bases, and the junction held 4 bases outside the gene matches. The CDR3 extends over 13 amino acids. Germline V gene data show CDR1 as SNHLY and CDR2 as FYNNEI. Here the CDR3 reads CASRGDREEKLFF. DNA for the CDR3: TGTGCCAGCAGAGGGGACAGGGAGGAAAAACTGTTTTTT.

V and J are TRBV7-6 and TRBJ1-1; no clear D. Germline V lookup: CDR1 SGHVS, CDR2 FNYEAQ. Trimming left V 0 bases short and J 8 bases short, with 10 bases between. This CDR3 comprises 13 residues. The CDR3 nucleotides are TGTGCCAGCAGCTTAGCATGGCCGGGGGAAGCTTTCTTT. Protein: CASSLAWPGEAFF.

The V and J genes are TRBV7-2 and TRBJ2-5; D not resolved. Trimming stripped 1 base from V and 5 bases from J, with 11 bases between. The CDR3 length is 14 residues. Germline loops: CDR1 SGHTA, CDR2 FQGNSA. The CDR3 DNA reads as TGTGCCAGCAGCTTAGGGTCGTCTAGGGAGACCCAGTACTTC. Translated: CASSLGSSRETQYF.

The chain links TRBV23-1 to TRBJ1-2; the D gene is possibly TRBD1 (5 bases). TRBV23-1 is classed as an ORF, of uncertain function. The CDR3 spans 10 residues. V was clipped by 9 bases and J by 8 bases, with 10 bases between them. CDR3 loop: CARGRGGYTF. The CDR3 DNA reads as TGCGCCAGGGGGAGGGGCGGCTACACCTTC.

In its sample, this clone was seen once. The chain links TRBV10-3 to TRBJ2-5, with a weak D call TRBD1 (6 bases). Trimming removed 3 bases at V and 5 bases at J, with 13 bases between. Germline assignment: CDR1 ENHRY and CDR2 SYGVKD. This CDR3 is built from 14 residues. The DNA for the CDR3 is TGTGCCATCAGTGACACAGGGCGAGGGGAGACCCAGTACTTC. As protein: CAISDTGRGETQYF.

This clone occurred a few times. The V gene is TRBV7-9, the J gene TRBJ1-3; D gene unclear. The V end lost 5 bases, the J end lost 8 bases, and 10 bases lay between the germline ends. Germline-derived CDR1 and CDR2 are SEHNR and FQNEAQ (reference sequence). The CDR3 runs 12 residues. CDR3 DNA: TGTGCCAGCAGCAACGCCGGAGACACCATATATTTT. It codes for CASSNAGDTIYF. Variable domain in full (rest from reference TRBV7-9 and TRBJ1-3): DTGVSQNPRHKITKRGQNVTFRCDPISEHNRLYWYRQTLGQGPEFLTYFQNEAQLEKSRLLSDRFSAERPKGSFSTLEIQRTEQGDSAMYLCASSNAGDTIYFGEGSWLTVV.

This clone was counted once. The rearrangement joins TRBV4-1 to TRBJ2-1, with D uncertain. The CDR3 consists of 14 residues. CDR1 MGHRA and CDR2 YSYEKL come from the germline V gene. V lost 0 bases to trimming and J lost 2 bases, with 5 bases between them. The CDR3 protein is CASSQDRPYNEQFF. DNA for the CDR3: TGCGCCAGCAGCCAAGACAGGCCCTACAATGAGCAGTTCTTC.

The rearrangement links TRBV29-1 to TRBJ2-5; a weak D match, TRBD2 (7 bases). V lost 6 bases and J 5 bases, leaving 19 bases between the germline ends. CDR1 is SQVTM, CDR2 ANQGSEA, per germline. This CDR3 comprises 14 residues. The CDR3: CSVSGGGEMETQYF. The CDR3 DNA reads TGCAGCGTAAGTGGCGGGGGCGAAATGGAGACCCAGTACTTC.

This sequence joins TRBV6-5 and TRBJ2-5; weak D call: TRBD1 (6 bases). This CDR3 is 13 amino acids long. V was clipped by 2 bases and J by 3 bases, with 7 bases between them. From germline, CDR1 is MNHEY and CDR2 SVGAGI. CDR3 protein: CASSYRGKETQYF. In DNA, the CDR3 is TGTGCCAGCAGTTACAGGGGGAAAGAGACCCAGTACTTC.

The chain uses TRBV7-7 and TRBJ1-4, with D unresolved. Germline V gives CDR1 SSHAT, CDR2 FNYEAQ (reference sequence). CDR3 length: 15 residues. V lost 2 bases and J 4 bases, leaving 11 bases between the germline ends. DNA of the CDR3: TGTGCCAGCAGCTTATCGAACGGCTTTAATGAAAAACTGTTTTTT. Amino acid sequence: CASSLSNGFNEKLFF.

This clone was seen just once. This chain connects TRBV7-2 to TRBJ1-5; no reliable D call. With 2 bases removed from V and 9 bases from J, the gap between germline ends came to 14 bases. CDR1 SGHTA and CDR2 FQGNSA come from the germline V gene. The CDR3 length is 14 residues. The CDR3: CASSLSGRPRPQHF. The DNA of the CDR3 is TGTGCCAGCAGCTTATCTGGCAGACCTCGGCCCCAGCATTTT.

The genes are TRBV11-2 and TRBJ1-1; D not resolved. The CDR3 runs to 15 residues. V gave up 3 bases and J gave up 4 bases, with 15 bases separating them. CDR1 SGHAT and CDR2 FQNNGV come from the germline V gene. CDR3 protein: CASSFSSERVTEAFF. DNA of the CDR3: TGTGCCAGCAGCTTTTCGTCGGAGCGGGTCACTGAAGCTTTCTTT.

This sequence joins TRBV7-8 and TRBJ2-5; the D gene is possibly TRBD2 (5 bases). Trimming pared 5 bases from V and 5 bases from J, leaving 18 bases between. Germline V gives CDR1 SGHVS, CDR2 FQNEAQ. This CDR3 contains 15 residues. CDR3 nucleotide sequence: TGTGCCAGCAGCAAACAATTAGCGTCTGGGGAGACCCAGTACTTC. It encodes CASSKQLASGETQYF.

V is TRBV30 and J is TRBJ2-1, with a possible D match to TRBD2 (7 bases). Germline V CDR1 and CDR2: GTSNPN, SVGIG (reference sequence). Between the trimmed V and J ends, which lost 2 bases and 7 bases, there was a span of 15 bases. The CDR3 consists of 14 residues. The CDR3 loop is CAWSKGGAFNEQFF. The CDR3 nucleotides read TGTGCCTGGAGTAAGGGGGGGGCCTTTAATGAGCAGTTCTTC.

In its sample, this clone was seen a few times. V usage is TRBV15 and J usage is TRBJ1-2; D unclear. V was clipped by 3 bases and J by 4 bases, with 15 bases between them. The CDR3 runs to 15 residues. CDR1 and CDR2 (germline): LNHNV, YYDKDF (reference sequence). As DNA, the CDR3 is TGTGCCACCAGCAGTAGACCCCCAGGAATCTATGGCTACACCTTC. Protein product: CATSSRPPGIYGYTF.

The table lists this clone with a count of one. This rearrangement joins TRBV12-5 to TRBJ1-4; D unclear. Trimming took off 7 bases at V and 9 bases at J, with 9 bases between the two ends. Germline lookup yields CDR1 LGHNT and CDR2 FRNRAP. The CDR3 covers 11 residues. The CDR3 coding sequence is TGTGCTAGTGCCCAGGAGCAAAAACTGTTTTTT. Translation: CASAQEQKLFF.

This chain connects TRBV6-5 to TRBJ2-1; weak D call: TRBD2 (6 bases). CDR3 length equals 13 residues. Germline CDR1 MNHEY, CDR2 SVGAGI. The ends were cut back, 7 bases at V and 3 bases at J, with 10 bases in the middle. The CDR3 DNA reads TGTGCCAGCAACGGGGGTGTCTACAATGAGCAGTTCTTC. This gives the protein CASNGGVYNEQFF.

CDR3 residues: CATQSSYNSPLHF. The CDR3 DNA follows: TGTGCCACCCAGAGCTCCTATAATTCACCCCTCCACTTT. The chain uses TRBV19 and TRBJ1-6; D is unresolved. The germline V and J ends were trimmed by 10 bases and 0 bases, with 7 bases remaining between them. Germline loops: CDR1 LNHDA, CDR2 SQIVND (reference sequence). This CDR3 is 13 amino acids long.

DNA for the CDR3: TGTGCCAGCAGCTCCGGGGCCGGAAACACCATATATTTT. Amino acids: CASSSGAGNTIYF. The chain uses TRBV7-8 and TRBJ1-3; the D gene is possibly TRBD1 (5 bases). CDR3 length: 13 amino acids. Trimming removed 4 bases from V and 4 bases from J, with 8 bases in between. CDR1 and CDR2 from the germline V gene are SGHVS and FQNEAQ.

J is TRBJ2-1 and V is TRBV4-2; D remains unclear. The germline CDR1 and CDR2 sequences are LGHNA and YNFKEQ. The CDR3 totals 17 residues. Trimming shortened V by 1 base and J by 0 bases, and 13 bases separated the two germline ends. The CDR3 spells CASSQVERASSYNEQFF. Written as DNA, the CDR3 is TGTGCCAGCAGCCAAGTAGAAAGGGCGAGCTCCTACAATGAGCAGTTCTTC.